This T cell receptor beta chain appears in the sequencing data of a study of blood T cell repertoires in COVID-19. On the study more broadly: Collection of acute and convalescent COVID-19 samples took place in the United States, Italy and Spain.

Original processing notes: It was from reference gene primer amplification that nucleated cell counts were estimated. The data were produced by immunoSEQ multiplex PCR, yet TCRdb's version contains in-frame clones alone and is incomplete. That table gives V, J and clone size, and the DNA gave D and trimming. The table includes about 270,000 clones, under 90% detected once. Germline V CDR1 and CDR2: SGHTA, FQGNSA. Trimming cost V 8 bases and J 1 base; bases outside gene matches: 3. This CDR3 region has 13 residues. Sequences were obtained from PBMCs or T cells enriched from blood (not recorded which). The sequence was obtained from a man younger than 35 who had recovered from COVID-19. V is TRBV7-2 and J is TRBJ2-3; 7 bases agree with TRBD2. The CDR3 bases are TGTGCCAGCGGGGCGGGAGGCACAGATACGCAGTATTTT. It is translated as CASGAGGTDTQYF. The variable domain in full, completed from reference TRBV7-2 and TRBJ2-3, reads GAGVSQSPSNKVTEKGKDVELRCDPISGHTALYWYRQSLGQGLEFLIYFQGNSAPDKSGLPSDRFSAERTGGSVSTLTIQRTQQEDSAVYLCASGAGGTDTQYFGPGTRLTVL.